One and the same sample provided the 8 T cell receptor beta chains below, sequenced in a study of blood T cell repertoires in COVID-19. The repertoire was sequenced with immunoSEQ multiplex PCR; TCRdb's copy has only in-frame clones and lacks some. The sample gives roughly 100,000 clones, 90% to 95% of which show up once; 6% is in the top ten. The sequenced sample was peripheral blood. These receptors all stem from a human donor in a cohort sampled during active COVID-19.

The chain uses TRBV4-2 and TRBJ1-4; the match to TRBD1 covers 12 bases. CDR3 length: 16 residues. CDR1 LGHNA and CDR2 YNFKEQ come from the germline V gene. V shed 0 bases, J shed 7 bases, and the junction held 3 bases outside the gene matches. CDR3 sequence: CASSQEVGQGAEKLFF. The CDR3 coding sequence is TGTGCCAGCAGCCAAGAGGTGGGACAGGGGGCTGAAAAACTGTTTTTT.

Written as DNA, the CDR3 is TGCGCCAGCAGCGTTAGGACTAGCGGACCCTACGAGCAGTACTTC. This gives the protein CASSVRTSGPYEQYF. The chain links TRBV5-1 to TRBJ2-7; 10 bases are a match to TRBD2. The germline gives CDR1 SGHRS, CDR2 YFSETQ. The V gene end was trimmed by 4 bases and the J gene end by 2 bases; junction bases not matched to a gene: 6. The CDR3 extends over 15 amino acids. The variable domain in full, with the rest retrieved from reference TRBV5-1 and TRBJ2-7, is KAGVTQTPRYLIKTRGQQVTLSCSPISGHRSVSWYQQTPGQGLQFLFEYFSETQRNKGNFPGRFSGRQFSNSRSEMNVSTLELGDSALYLCASSVRTSGPYEQYFGPGTRLTVT.

The V gene is TRBV6-4, the J gene TRBJ1-6; no firm D call. The CDR3 runs 13 residues. V was shortened by 5 bases and J by 4 bases, with 6 bases between the two germline ends. Germline V gene lookup returns CDR1 MRHNA and CDR2 SNTAGT. This chain's CDR3 is CASSSAYNSPLHF. DNA for the CDR3: TGTGCCAGCAGTAGCGCTTATAATTCACCCCTCCACTTT.

The chain joins TRBV6-2 or TRBV6-3 to TRBJ2-1; 10 positions agree with TRBD2. V lost 0 bases and J lost 10; bases outside the gene matches: 9. This CDR3 contains 16 residues. Germline CDR1 is MNHEY and CDR2 is SVGEGT. This chain's CDR3 is CASSYSKASGGTEQFF. The CDR3 region has the DNA TGTGCCAGCAGTTACTCGAAGGCTAGCGGGGGTACCGAGCAGTTCTTC.

J is TRBJ2-3 and V is TRBV6-5, with D hard to call. The CDR3 covers 12 residues. Deletions cut 2 bases from V and 6 bases from J, with 6 bases between. In germline, CDR1 is MNHEY, CDR2 SVGAGI. The DNA for the CDR3 is TGTGCCAGCAGTTACAATCAGGATACGCAGTATTTT. Translated, it gives CASSYNQDTQYF.

The J gene is TRBJ2-2, the V gene TRBV6-6; a possible D gene is TRBD1 (6 bases). Germline V CDR1 and CDR2: MNHNY, SVGAGI (reference sequence). V was clipped by 6 bases and J by 6 bases, with 11 bases between them. This CDR3 is 13 amino acids long. The CDR3 nucleotides are TGTGCCAGCAGCCTACAGGGTCCCGGGGAGCTGTTTTTT. It specifies CASSLQGPGELFF.

The CDR3, as DNA: TGTGCCACCAGGGGGGAAGCGGGATACTCGAATGAGCAGTTCTTC. This codes for CATRGEAGYSNEQFF. The rearrangement joins TRBV24-1 to TRBJ2-1; 7 bases align to TRBD2. Germline trimming cut 7 bases from V and 7 bases from J; bases unmatched to any gene: 12. Germline CDR1 KGHDR, CDR2 SFDVKD. CDR3 length equals 15 residues.

This clone was detected only a few times. V usage is TRBV27 and J usage is TRBJ2-2; D is undetermined. The germline V gene encodes CDR1 MNHEY and CDR2 SMNVEV (reference sequence). The CDR3 has 12 amino acids. Between the trimmed V and J ends, which lost 5 bases and 6 bases, there was a span of 7 bases. The CDR3 bases are TGTGCCAGCAGTCCCGGTTCCGGGGAGCTGTTTTTT. This gives the protein CASSPGSGELFF.